Following are 27 T cell receptor beta chains from one sample sequenced in a study of CD8 T cells in Susac syndrome. RNA was extracted with the RNeasy kit, and a quantity of roughly 0.5 to 1 ug was reverse transcribed using random hexamers. Using its own MiXCR run on the immunoSEQ multiplex PCR reads, TCRdb lists one record per CDR3 protein. Of hundreds of thousands of distinct CDR3 sequences in the sample, 95% were seen once. The source material was CD4+ T cells from PBMCs. The receptors originated from a human donor with multiple sclerosis.

V usage is TRBV23-1 and J usage is TRBJ2-2; TRBD1 or TRBD2 may be the D gene (5 bases each). TRBV23-1 is reported as an ORF; its role is uncertain. The CDR3 is 14 residues long. V lost 3 bases to trimming and J lost 4 bases, with 9 bases between them. CDR3 sequence (DNA): TGCGCCAGCAGTCATGGGGGAAGCACCGGGGAGCTGTTTTTT. Translation gives CASSHGGSTGELFF.

The V call is TRBV9, the J call TRBJ1-4; D uncertain. In germline, CDR1 is SGDLS, CDR2 YYNGEE. The CDR3 is 12 residues long. Trimming shortened V by 4 bases and J by 8 bases, and 9 bases separated the two germline ends. CDR3 in DNA: TGTGCCAGCAGCCGGACTAGGGAAAAACTGTTTTTT. Amino acids: CASSRTREKLFF.

V and J are TRBV29-1 and TRBJ2-5, with TRBD1 as a possible D gene (5 bases). Germline-derived CDR1 and CDR2 are SQVTM and ANQGSEA. The ends were cut back, 7 bases at V and 7 bases at J, with 19 bases in the middle. The CDR3 extends over 13 amino acids. This chain's CDR3 is CSGTTATQGTQYF. The DNA for the CDR3 is TGCAGCGGCACGACAGCGACGCAGGGGACCCAGTACTTC. The variable domain in full, with the rest retrieved from reference TRBV29-1 and TRBJ2-5, is SAVISQKPSRDICQRGTSLTIQCQVDSQVTMMFWYRQQPGQSLTLIATANQGSEATYESGFVIDKFPISRPNLTFSTLTVSNMSPEDSSIYLCSGTTATQGTQYFGPGTRLLVL.

The chain carries TRBV7-9 and TRBJ2-7; tentative D call: TRBD2 (6 bases). V shed 7 bases and J shed 6 bases, with 22 bases lying between them. The CDR3 is 15 amino acids. Looked up from germline, CDR1 is SEHNR and CDR2 is FQNEAQ (reference sequence). The CDR3 nucleotides are TGTGCCAGCATCCTAGTGGGGGGACCAACCGGCGAGCAGTACTTC. As protein: CASILVGGPTGEQYF.

This chain connects TRBV29-1 to TRBJ2-1; 8 bases are shared with TRBD2. Per the germline V gene, CDR1 is SQVTM and CDR2 is ANQGSEA. CDR3 length: 11 amino acids. Germline trimming cut 8 bases from V and 8 bases from J; bases unmatched to any gene: 5. CDR3 loop: CSLRGGDEQFF. DNA for the CDR3: TGCAGCCTCCGGGGGGGCGATGAGCAGTTCTTC.

The J gene is TRBJ2-5, the V gene TRBV2; the D is unclear. V lost 11 bases, J lost 4 bases, and 8 bases lay in between. CDR3 length: 10 residues. CDR1 is SNHLY, CDR2 FYNNEI, per germline. The CDR3 DNA is TGTGCCTTTAATCGAGAGACCCAGTACTTC. This sequence encodes CAFNRETQYF.

The rearrangement links TRBV28 to TRBJ2-7; TRBD1 or TRBD2 may be the D gene (5 bases each). CDR3 size: 11 residues. The V end was cut by 6 bases, the J end by 4 bases, with 7 bases between. Germline V CDR1 and CDR2: MDHEN, SYDVKM. The CDR3 DNA reads as TGTGCCAGCAGGGGACCGTACGAGCAGTACTTC. Translating gives CASRGPYEQYF.

The V and J genes are TRBV2 and TRBJ1-5; 7 nucleotides match TRBD1. This CDR3 region has 15 residues. Germline values: CDR1 SNHLY, CDR2 FYNNEI. V was pared by 5 bases and J by 4 bases, with 8 bases of the junction left unmatched. CDR3 amino acids: CASSPGQVPNQPQHF. CDR3 bases: TGTGCCAGCAGTCCCGGACAGGTCCCGAATCAGCCCCAGCATTTT.

The chain recombines TRBV24-1 with TRBJ2-1; the D gene is possibly TRBD1 (5 bases). Germline CDR1 is KGHDR and CDR2 is SFDVKD. Trimming left V 4 bases short and J 6 bases short, with 9 bases between. This CDR3 region has 13 residues. CDR3 region: CATSDLTVNEQFF. As DNA, the CDR3 is TGTGCCACCAGTGACCTGACAGTCAATGAGCAGTTCTTC.

The chain carries TRBV3-1 and TRBJ1-1; 8 nucleotides agree with TRBD1. The CDR3 is 16 amino acids. Germline V CDR1 and CDR2: LGHDT, YNNKEL (reference sequence). Trimming at V came to 2 bases and at J to 4 bases, leaving 9 bases not matched to a gene. The CDR3 loop reads CASSQTSGQGVTEAFF. DNA of the CDR3: TGTGCCAGCAGCCAAACTTCCGGACAGGGCGTCACTGAAGCTTTCTTT.

This rearrangement joins TRBV12-3 or TRBV12-4 to TRBJ2-7; perhaps TRBD2 as D (5 bases). The germline V and J ends were trimmed by 3 bases and 3 bases, with 9 bases remaining between them. The CDR3 is 13 residues long. CDR3 sequence: CASSFGSNYEQYF. The CDR3 DNA sequence: TGTGCCAGCAGTTTTGGGAGCAACTACGAGCAGTACTTC.

The chain carries TRBV12-3 or TRBV12-4 and TRBJ2-4; possible D gene TRBD2, 5 bases. There are 15 residues in the CDR3. V gave up 5 bases and J gave up 3 bases, with 14 bases separating them. The CDR3 region is CASSGTSLGKNIQYF. DNA for the CDR3: TGTGCCAGCAGTGGTACTAGTTTAGGCAAAAACATTCAGTACTTC.

The chain is built from TRBV27 and TRBJ2-1; D uncertain. The germline V gene encodes CDR1 MNHEY and CDR2 SMNVEV (reference sequence). The ends were cut back, 6 bases at V and 8 bases at J, with 20 bases in the middle. The CDR3 consists of 15 residues. The CDR3 DNA reads TGTGCCAGCAGCACCATGGGTAGTTTTGGGTATGAGCAGTTCTTC. This translates into CASSTMGSFGYEQFF.

The gene calls are TRBV30 and TRBJ2-3, with D perhaps matching TRBD1 or TRBD2 (5 bases each). The ends were cut back, 0 bases at V and 4 bases at J, with 8 bases in the middle. Germline CDR1 is GTSNPN and CDR2 is SVGIG (reference sequence). CDR3 length: 13 residues. The CDR3, as DNA: TGTGCCTGGAGTGTAACGGGACCAGATACGCAGTATTTT. Amino acids: CAWSVTGPDTQYF.

V gene TRBV3-1 combines with J gene TRBJ1-2; D gene uncertain. CDR1 is LGHDT and CDR2 is YNNKEL in the germline V gene (reference sequence). The CDR3 extends over 14 amino acids. V lost 2 bases and J 0 bases, leaving 7 bases between the germline ends. CDR3 protein: CASSQIASNYGYTF. CDR3 DNA: TGTGCCAGCAGCCAAATTGCGTCTAACTATGGCTACACCTTC. The variable domain in full, with the rest retrieved from reference TRBV3-1 and TRBJ1-2, is DTAVSQTPKYLVTQMGNDKSIKCEQNLGHDTMYWYKQDSKKFLKIMFSYNNKELIINETVPNRFSPKSPDKAHLNLHINSLELGDSAVYFCASSQIASNYGYTFGSGTRLTVV.

This chain links TRBV3-1 with TRBJ2-1, with 15 bases fitting TRBD2. The CDR3 is 16 residues long. Germline V gene data show CDR1 as LGHDT and CDR2 as YNNKEL (reference sequence). V dropped 4 bases and J dropped 4; count of bases not matched to a gene: 2. The DNA of the CDR3 is TGTGCCAGCAGCCGAGGGACTAGCGGGGGGTACAATGAGCAGTTCTTC. It translates to CASSRGTSGGYNEQFF.

The chain employs TRBV6-5 and TRBJ2-4, with D perhaps matching TRBD1 or TRBD2 (5 bases each). Germline V gene sequence: CDR1 MNHEY, CDR2 SVGAGI. The CDR3 is 14 residues long. Deletions cut 1 base from V and 8 bases from J, with 12 bases between. The CDR3: CASSYFGGGDIQYF. DNA for the CDR3: TGTGCCAGCAGTTACTTCGGTGGGGGAGACATTCAGTACTTC.

J is TRBJ1-5 and V is TRBV20-1; D gene unclear. CDR3 size: 12 residues. Trimming removed 5 bases from V and 4 bases from J, with 9 bases in between. Looked up from germline, CDR1 is DFQATT and CDR2 is SNEGSKA (reference sequence). CDR3 sequence (DNA): TGCAGTGCTGCTGGGCCTAATCAGCCCCAGCATTTT. This codes for CSAAGPNQPQHF.

Only a few counts were recorded for this clonotype. The chain couples TRBV19 to TRBJ1-1, with no clear D. Germline assignment: CDR1 LNHDA and CDR2 SQIVND (reference sequence). V was cut by 3 bases and J by 3 bases, with 5 bases left in between. This CDR3 has 12 residues. The CDR3 protein is CASSIRDTEAFF. The CDR3 nucleotides are TGTGCCAGTAGTATCCGGGACACTGAAGCTTTCTTT.

This rearrangement joins TRBV9 to TRBJ1-2, with D possibly matching TRBD1 (5 bases). This CDR3 has 14 residues. V lost 0 bases and J 5 bases, leaving 11 bases between the germline ends. Germline V gene data show CDR1 as SGDLS and CDR2 as YYNGEE. The chain's CDR3 is CASSVGGAFYGYTF. The CDR3 coding sequence is TGTGCCAGCAGCGTAGGCGGGGCGTTTTATGGCTACACCTTC.

J is TRBJ2-5 and V is TRBV4-2; perhaps TRBD1 as D (6 bases). V was clipped by 0 bases and J by 2 bases, with 10 bases between them. This CDR3 region has 15 residues. CDR1 and CDR2 from the germline V gene are LGHNA and YNFKEQ. In DNA, the CDR3 is TGTGCCAGCAGCCAAGAAGGGCAGGGGCAAGAGACCCAGTACTTC. It specifies CASSQEGQGQETQYF.

In its sample, this clonotype was seen once. This chain connects TRBV23-1 to TRBJ1-2; D call uncertain. TRBV23-1 has ORF status, its function being uncertain. The V gene lost 0 bases and the J gene lost 8 bases, with 25 bases spanning the gap. This CDR3 region has 18 residues. The CDR3 protein is CASSQSRAPRKPTGGYTF. For the CDR3, the DNA is TGCGCCAGCAGTCAATCGCGAGCACCACGCAAACCAACTGGCGGCTACACCTTC.

This chain uses TRBV7-2 with TRBJ2-1; tentative D call: TRBD2 (6 bases). Trimming took off 5 bases at V and 7 bases at J, with 18 bases between the two ends. In germline, CDR1 is SGHTA, CDR2 FQGNSA. The length of the CDR3 is 15 residues. The CDR3 sequence is CASSGPASELNEQFF. The CDR3 bases are TGTGCCAGCAGCGGTCCGGCTAGCGAATTGAATGAGCAGTTCTTC.

This clonotype was seen once. The CDR3 nucleotides are TGCAGTGCGCCTCCGGGACAGGGCGACATTCAGTACTTC. Translation gives CSAPPGQGDIQYF. This chain connects TRBV20-1 to TRBJ2-4; TRBD1 agrees at 9 bases. CDR3 length equals 13 residues. Germline CDR1 and CDR2: DFQATT and SNEGSKA (reference sequence). V lost 6 bases, J lost 8 bases, and 8 bases stayed unmatched.

This chain links TRBV3-1 with TRBJ2-1; 9 nucleotides align to TRBD2. The CDR3 length is 15 residues. Per the germline V gene, CDR1 is LGHDT and CDR2 is YNNKEL (reference sequence). After removal of 0 bases from V and 9 bases from J, the junction contained 6 bases not matched to a gene. The CDR3: CASSQEGSGRAEQFF. The DNA of the CDR3 is TGTGCCAGCAGCCAAGAGGGTAGCGGGAGAGCTGAGCAGTTCTTC.

The chain links TRBV7-3 to TRBJ2-7; tentative D call: TRBD2 (6 bases). V lost 5 bases, J lost 2 bases, and 13 bases lay in between. This CDR3 is built from 14 residues. CDR1 and CDR2 (germline): SGHTA, FQGTGA. This chain's CDR3 is CASSAASVTYEQYF. Written as DNA, the CDR3 is TGTGCCAGCAGCGCAGCTAGCGTCACCTACGAGCAGTACTTC.

The chain joins TRBV18 to TRBJ2-3; possibly TRBD1 for D (6 bases). CDR3 size: 14 residues. The V and J ends lost 4 bases and 2 bases respectively, with 10 bases between them. Per germline, CDR1 KGHSH and CDR2 LQKENI. CDR3 in amino acids: CASSLDRNTDTQYF. The CDR3 DNA follows: TGTGCCAGCTCACTTGACAGGAACACAGATACGCAGTATTTT.